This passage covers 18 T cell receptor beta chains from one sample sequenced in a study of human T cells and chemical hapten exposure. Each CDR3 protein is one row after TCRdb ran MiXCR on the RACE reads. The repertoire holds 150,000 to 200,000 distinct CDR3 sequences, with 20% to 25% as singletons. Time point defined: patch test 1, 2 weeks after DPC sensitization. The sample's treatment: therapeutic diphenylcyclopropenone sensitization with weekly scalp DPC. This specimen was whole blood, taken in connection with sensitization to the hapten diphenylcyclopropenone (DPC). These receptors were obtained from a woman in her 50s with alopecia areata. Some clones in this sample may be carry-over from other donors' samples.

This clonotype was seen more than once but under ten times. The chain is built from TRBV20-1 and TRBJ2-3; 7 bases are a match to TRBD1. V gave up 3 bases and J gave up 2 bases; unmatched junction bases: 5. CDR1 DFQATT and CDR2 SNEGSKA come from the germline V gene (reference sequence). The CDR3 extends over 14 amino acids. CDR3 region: CSARRQGPTDTQYF. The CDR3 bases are TGCAGTGCTAGGAGACAGGGCCCCACAGATACGCAGTATTTT.

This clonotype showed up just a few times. The CDR3 bases are TGTGCCAGCAGCATCCTAGCGGGAGGGCCTGACGAGCAGTACTTC. This gives the protein CASSILAGGPDEQYF. The chain links TRBV11-1 to TRBJ2-7; 12 bases map to TRBD2. The germline CDR1 and CDR2 sequences are SGHAT and FQDESV (reference sequence). V trimming: 5 bases; J trimming: 5 bases; junction bases outside the gene matches: 7. The CDR3 sequence is 15 residues long. The whole variable domain, remainder taken from reference TRBV11-1 and TRBJ2-7, is EAEVAQSPRYKITEKSQAVAFWCDPISGHATLYWYRQILGQGPELLVQFQDESVVDDSQLPKDRFSAERLKGVDSTLKIQPAELGDSAMYLCASSILAGGPDEQYFGPGTRLTVT.

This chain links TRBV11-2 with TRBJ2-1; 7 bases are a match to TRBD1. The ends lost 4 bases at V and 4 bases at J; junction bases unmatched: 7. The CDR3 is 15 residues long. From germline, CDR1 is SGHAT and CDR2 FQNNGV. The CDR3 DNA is TGTGCCAGCAGCTCCAGGGGGATTCCTTACAATGAGCAGTTCTTC. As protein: CASSSRGIPYNEQFF.

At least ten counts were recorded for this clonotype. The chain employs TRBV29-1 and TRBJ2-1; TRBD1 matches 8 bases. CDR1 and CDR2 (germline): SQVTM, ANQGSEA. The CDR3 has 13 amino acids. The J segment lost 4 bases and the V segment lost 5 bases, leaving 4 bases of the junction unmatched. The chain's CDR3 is CSVQDRVYNEQFF. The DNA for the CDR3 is TGCAGCGTTCAGGACAGGGTTTACAATGAGCAGTTCTTC.

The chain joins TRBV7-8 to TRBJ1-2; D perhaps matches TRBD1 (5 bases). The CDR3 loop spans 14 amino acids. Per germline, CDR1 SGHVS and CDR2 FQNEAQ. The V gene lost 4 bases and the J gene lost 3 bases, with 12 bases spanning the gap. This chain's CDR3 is CASSSSGTHYGYTF. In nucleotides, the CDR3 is TGTGCCAGCAGCTCTAGTGGGACTCACTATGGCTACACCTTC.

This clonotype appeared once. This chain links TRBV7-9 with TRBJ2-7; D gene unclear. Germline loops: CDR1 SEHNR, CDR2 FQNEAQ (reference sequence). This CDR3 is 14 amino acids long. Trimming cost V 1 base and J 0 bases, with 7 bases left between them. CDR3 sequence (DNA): TGTGCCAGCAGCTTAGTGGAGAGCTCCTACGAGCAGTACTTC. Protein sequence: CASSLVESSYEQYF.

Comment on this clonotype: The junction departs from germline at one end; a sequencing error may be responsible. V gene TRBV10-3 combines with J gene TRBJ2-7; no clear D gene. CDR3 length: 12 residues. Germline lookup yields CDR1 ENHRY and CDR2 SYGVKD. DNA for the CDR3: TGTGCCATCAGAACCAGTTCCTTCGAGCAGTACTTC. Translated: CAIRTSSFEQYF.

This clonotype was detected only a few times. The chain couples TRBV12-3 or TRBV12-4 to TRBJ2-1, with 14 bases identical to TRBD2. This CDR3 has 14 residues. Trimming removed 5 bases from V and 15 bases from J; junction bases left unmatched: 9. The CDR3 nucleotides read TGTGCCAGCAGTCCCGCCGGGACTAGCGGGAGTCGGTTCTTC. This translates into CASSPAGTSGSRFF.

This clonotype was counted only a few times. CDR3 in amino acids: CASSEGQGWTEAFF. In DNA, the CDR3 is TGTGCCAGCAGTGAAGGTCAGGGATGGACTGAAGCTTTCTTT. The J gene is TRBJ1-1, the V gene TRBV2; weak D call: TRBD1 (5 bases). This CDR3 has 14 amino acids. Trimming removed 1 base at V and 5 bases at J, with 11 bases between. Per germline, CDR1 SNHLY and CDR2 FYNNEI.

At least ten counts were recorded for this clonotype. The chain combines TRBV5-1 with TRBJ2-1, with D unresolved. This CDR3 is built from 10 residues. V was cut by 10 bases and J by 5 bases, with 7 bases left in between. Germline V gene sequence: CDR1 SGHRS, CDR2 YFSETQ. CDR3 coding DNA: TGCGCCTGCGGCAACAATGAGCAGTTCTTC. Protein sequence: CACGNNEQFF.

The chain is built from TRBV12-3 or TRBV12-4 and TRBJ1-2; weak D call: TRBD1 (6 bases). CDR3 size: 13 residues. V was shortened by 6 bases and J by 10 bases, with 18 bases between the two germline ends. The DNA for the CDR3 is TGTGCCAGCAGCCCCGACGGGAGGGGGACCTACACCTTC. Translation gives CASSPDGRGTYTF.

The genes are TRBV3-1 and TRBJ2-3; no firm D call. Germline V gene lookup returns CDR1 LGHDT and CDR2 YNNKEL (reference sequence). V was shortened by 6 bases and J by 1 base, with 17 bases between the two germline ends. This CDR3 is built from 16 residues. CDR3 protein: CASSYVSDGRTDTQYF. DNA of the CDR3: TGTGCCAGCAGTTACGTATCGGACGGTCGCACAGATACGCAGTATTTT.

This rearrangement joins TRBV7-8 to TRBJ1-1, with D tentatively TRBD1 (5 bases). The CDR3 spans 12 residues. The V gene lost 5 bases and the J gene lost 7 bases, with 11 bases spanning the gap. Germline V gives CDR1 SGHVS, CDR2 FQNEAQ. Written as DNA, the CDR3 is TGTGCCAGCAGCCGTGACAGAATTGAAGCTTTCTTT. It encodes CASSRDRIEAFF.

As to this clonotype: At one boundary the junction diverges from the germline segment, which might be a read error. CDR3 in DNA: TGTGCCGGCAGTCTTACCGGGACTACCAGCTCCTACGAGCAGTACTTC. It codes for CAGSLTGTTSSYEQYF. The chain links TRBV28 to TRBJ2-7; 7 bases fit TRBD2. Germline V gene sequence: CDR1 MDHEN, CDR2 SYDVKM. The CDR3 spans 16 residues.

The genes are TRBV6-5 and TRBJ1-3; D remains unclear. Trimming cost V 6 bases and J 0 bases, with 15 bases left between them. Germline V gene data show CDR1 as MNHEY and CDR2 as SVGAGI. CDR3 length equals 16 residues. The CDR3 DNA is TGTGCCAGCAGCATCGCCTGGCGGCTCTCTGGAAACACCATATATTTT. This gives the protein CASSIAWRLSGNTIYF.

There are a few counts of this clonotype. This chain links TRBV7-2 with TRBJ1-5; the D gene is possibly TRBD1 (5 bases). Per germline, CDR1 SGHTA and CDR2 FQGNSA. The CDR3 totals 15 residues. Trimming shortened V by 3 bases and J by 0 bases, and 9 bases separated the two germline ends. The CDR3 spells CASSFRGNSNQPQHF. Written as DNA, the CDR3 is TGTGCCAGCAGCTTTAGGGGTAATAGCAATCAGCCCCAGCATTTT.

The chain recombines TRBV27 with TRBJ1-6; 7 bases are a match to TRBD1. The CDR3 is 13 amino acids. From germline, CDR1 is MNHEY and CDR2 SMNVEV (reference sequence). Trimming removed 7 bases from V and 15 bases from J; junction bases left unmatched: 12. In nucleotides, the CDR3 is TGTGCCAGCACGGAAACGGGGACAGAAGTCCTCCACTTT. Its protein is CASTETGTEVLHF.

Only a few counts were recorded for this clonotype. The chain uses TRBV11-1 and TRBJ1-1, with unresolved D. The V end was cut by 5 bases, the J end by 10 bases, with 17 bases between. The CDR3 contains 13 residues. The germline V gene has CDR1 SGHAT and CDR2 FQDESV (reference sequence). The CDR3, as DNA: TGTGCCAGCAGCACCCCTGCCTTCTTGGGAGCTTTCTTT. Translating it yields CASSTPAFLGAFF.